This T cell receptor beta chain is drawn from a study of T cell responses to AZD1222 COVID-19 vaccine. Study-level findings and limits: Donors were mostly white British, more females; clonal diversity possibly underestimated. Two doses of AZD1222 preceded a rise in Spike-specific TCR breadth and depth. Sampling captured repertoires only after the peak T cell response.

Generated by immunoSEQ multiplex PCR, the TCRdb table keeps only in-frame clones and is missing some. Here the sample spans tens of thousands of clones, about nine tenths being singletons. A word on this clone: Its specificity is unknown.

The junction had 12 bases not matched to a gene; V was cut back by 10 bases and J by 4 bases. The length of the CDR3 is 15 residues. Germline CDR1 is LNHDA and CDR2 is SQIVND (reference sequence). The J gene is TRBJ1-1, the V gene TRBV19; 10 nucleotides align to TRBD1. This TCR was sampled from an adult who received the AZD1222 COVID-19 vaccine. The material sequenced was peripheral blood, taken 28 days after the second AZD1222 dose. CDR3 sequence (DNA): TGTGCCACCCTCCTATGGACAGGGGGGGGCACTGAAGCTTTCTTT. This codes for CATLLWTGGGTEAFF.